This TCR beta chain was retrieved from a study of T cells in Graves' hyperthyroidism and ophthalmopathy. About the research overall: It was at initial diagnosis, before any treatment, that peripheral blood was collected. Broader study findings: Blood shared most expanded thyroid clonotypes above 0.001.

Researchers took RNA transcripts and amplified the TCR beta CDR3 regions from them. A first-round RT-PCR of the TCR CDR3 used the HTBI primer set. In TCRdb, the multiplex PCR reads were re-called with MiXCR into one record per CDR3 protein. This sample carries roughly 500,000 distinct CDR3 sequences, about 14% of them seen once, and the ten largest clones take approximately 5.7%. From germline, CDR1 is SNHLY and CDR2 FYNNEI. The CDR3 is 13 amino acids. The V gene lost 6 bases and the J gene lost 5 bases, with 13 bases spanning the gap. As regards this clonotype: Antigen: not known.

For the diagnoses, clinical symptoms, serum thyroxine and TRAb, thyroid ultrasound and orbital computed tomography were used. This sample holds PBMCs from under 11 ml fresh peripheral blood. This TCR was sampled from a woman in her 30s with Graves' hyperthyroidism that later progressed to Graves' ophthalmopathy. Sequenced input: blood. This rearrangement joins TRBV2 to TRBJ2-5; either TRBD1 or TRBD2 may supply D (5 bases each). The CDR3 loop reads CASRGDVVETQYF. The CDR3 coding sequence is TGTGCCAGCAGGGGGGACGTGGTGGAGACCCAGTACTTC. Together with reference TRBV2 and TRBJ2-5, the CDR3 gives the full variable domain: EPEVTQTPSHQVTQMGQEVILRCVPISNHLYFYWYRQILGQKVEFLVSFYNNEISEKSEIFDDQFSVERPDGSNFTLKIRSTKLEDSAMYFCASRGDVVETQYFGPGTRLLVL.